The T cell receptor (beta chain) under discussion was sequenced for a study of T cells expressing NK-cell markers. Points from the study as a whole: Clarity on HCMV specificity was lacking for the expanded NKG2C+ T cell clones. Dominant NKG2C+ clonotypes in roughly six donors made up roughly 1.0-7.0% of CD8+ T cells.

Points on this clonotype: What it binds is unknown.

Beta-chain TCR cDNA was generated via 5'RACE template switching with UMIs. Reprocessing the 5' RACE reads, TCRdb reports a single entry for every CDR3 protein and omits DNA. This table lists some 150,000 distinct CDR3 sequences. Germline values: CDR1 MGHRA, CDR2 YSYEKL. CDR3 length: 15 residues. Sequenced sample: blood T cells: a sorted CD56 or NKG2C T cell subset, CD4+ or CD8+ T cells, or bulk PBMC T cells (not recorded which). The chain uses TRBV4-1 and TRBJ1-2; TCRdb's D gene call, TRBD1, goes unchecked for lack of DNA. The source is a man in his late teens or twenties in good health. The CDR3 loop is CASSQVDPGDSGYTF.